Listed here are 21 T cell receptor beta chains from one sample, sequenced in a study of beta chain features in type 1 diabetes. Study observations and caveats: There was a moderate but significant shortening of TCRB CDR3s in all four CD4+ subsets of Type 1 diabetes patients.

Of the isolated RNA, all was reverse transcribed, and so the sequenced material was expressed TCRB transcripts. Only in-frame clones appear in the TCRdb table, and some are missing; sequencing was by immunoSEQ multiplex PCR. In the table there are some 150,000 clones, about 10% of which are singletons. The antigens these receptors bind are not known. Sequenced material: central memory CD4+ T cells from blood. The receptors come from a woman younger than 45 with type 1 diabetes.

This rearrangement joins TRBV27 to TRBJ2-7; 12 bases align to TRBD1. The V and J ends lost 5 bases and 4 bases, in that order; junction bases with no gene match: 9. CDR1 MNHEY and CDR2 SMNVEV come from the germline V gene (reference sequence). The CDR3 runs to 16 residues. CDR3: CASSLEGTGGFYEQYF. As DNA, the CDR3 is TGTGCCAGCAGTCTTGAAGGGACAGGGGGCTTTTACGAGCAGTACTTC.

This chain uses TRBV6-1 with TRBJ2-1; 11 nucleotides align to TRBD2. V trimming: 7 bases; J trimming: 8 bases; junction bases outside the gene matches: 10. Germline V gene sequence: CDR1 MNHNS, CDR2 SASEGT. The CDR3 has 15 residues. The CDR3 DNA is TGTGCCAGCAACGGACTAGCGGGTGGGATCGATGAGCAGTTCTTC. It encodes CASNGLAGGIDEQFF.

This clone was detected only a few times. The chain links TRBV30 to TRBJ2-3, with a possible D match to TRBD2 (5 bases). The CDR3 extends over 12 amino acids. From germline, CDR1 is GTSNPN and CDR2 SVGIG (reference sequence). The V gene lost 2 bases and the J gene lost 3 bases, with 6 bases spanning the gap. The CDR3 protein is CAWSTGTDTQYF. The CDR3 DNA reads TGTGCCTGGAGTACGGGGACAGATACGCAGTATTTT.

This clone occurred a few times. This chain connects TRBV28 to TRBJ2-3; 10 bases map to TRBD2. V lost 6 bases, J lost 4 bases, and 7 bases stayed unmatched. The CDR3 contains 15 residues. Germline CDR1 is MDHEN and CDR2 is SYDVKM. The CDR3 sequence: CASSPAGLAADTQYF. Here the CDR3 DNA reads TGTGCCAGCAGCCCCGCTGGACTAGCGGCAGATACGCAGTATTTT.

The gene calls are TRBV6-5 and TRBJ2-5, with 7 bases that match TRBD1. CDR3 size: 14 residues. V gave up 6 bases and J gave up 2 bases; unmatched junction bases: 6. Germline CDR1 and CDR2: MNHEY and SVGAGI. The CDR3 region is CASRRTDRQETQYF. Written as DNA, the CDR3 is TGTGCCAGCAGAAGAACGGACAGGCAAGAGACCCAGTACTTC.

The gene calls are TRBV28 and TRBJ2-4; D possibly corresponds to TRBD2 (6 bases). CDR3 size: 12 residues. The V and J ends lost 7 bases and 6 bases respectively, with 10 bases between them. Per germline, CDR1 MDHEN and CDR2 SYDVKM. The CDR3 loop reads CASTGEVNIQYF. The CDR3 region has the DNA TGTGCCAGCACGGGAGAGGTAAACATTCAGTACTTC. Complete variable domain (other parts from reference TRBV28 and TRBJ2-4): DVKVTQSSRYLVKRTGEKVFLECVQDMDHENMFWYRQDPGLGLRLIYFSYDVKMKEKGDIPEGYSVSREKKERFSLILESASTNQTSMYLCASTGEVNIQYFGAGTRLSVL.

The table lists this clone with a few counts. The rearrangement links TRBV10-2 to TRBJ2-2; maybe TRBD1 (6 bases). Germline V gene data show CDR1 as WSHSY and CDR2 as SAAADI. Trimming cost V 5 bases and J 7 bases, with 14 bases left between them. The CDR3 spans 14 residues. This chain's CDR3 is CASSSSSRGGELFF. CDR3 nucleotides: TGCGCCAGCAGTTCGTCTAGCAGGGGCGGGGAGCTGTTTTTT.

The chain recombines TRBV4-1 with TRBJ2-1, with 9 positions matching TRBD2. The CDR3 loop spans 17 amino acids. Germline values: CDR1 MGHRA, CDR2 YSYEKL. Trimming took 2 bases from V and 10 from J; bases not matched to a gene: 15. This CDR3 reads CASSQSGSPSGISEQFF. The DNA for the CDR3 is TGCGCCAGCAGCCAATCCGGTAGCCCTAGCGGGATTTCCGAGCAGTTCTTC.

This clone was seen only a few times. V gene TRBV15 combines with J gene TRBJ2-3, with a weak D call TRBD2 (5 bases). The V end was cut by 2 bases, the J end by 1 base, with 19 bases between. Germline values: CDR1 LNHNV, CDR2 YYDKDF (reference sequence). There are 18 residues in the CDR3. CDR3 bases: TGTGCCACCAGCAGACGCCTCCTAGCTTTCGGGGGCACAGATACGCAGTATTTT. Translation gives CATSRRLLAFGGTDTQYF.

This clone occurred a few times. The chain has TRBV19 and TRBJ1-1; a possible D gene is TRBD1 (6 bases). V gave up 6 bases and J gave up 3 bases, with 11 bases separating them. The CDR3 has 13 amino acids. The germline V gene encodes CDR1 LNHDA and CDR2 SQIVND (reference sequence). The CDR3 nucleotides read TGTGCCAGTAGCCCCCACAGGGACACTGAAGCTTTCTTT. Translation gives CASSPHRDTEAFF.

This clone was found a few times. In DNA form, the CDR3 reads TGTGCCAGCAGCCTCCAGGGACAGGGGGTTCAGCCCCAGCATTTT. This translates into CASSLQGQGVQPQHF. This rearrangement joins TRBV7-2 to TRBJ1-5, with 11 bases lining up with TRBD1. The ends lost 5 bases at V and 6 bases at J; junction bases unmatched: 6. Germline lookup yields CDR1 SGHTA and CDR2 FQGNSA. This CDR3 region has 15 residues.

The chain is built from TRBV4-2 and TRBJ2-2, with 8 bases aligning to TRBD2. The CDR3 sequence is 14 residues long. V lost 4 bases to trimming and J lost 9 bases; unmatched junction nucleotides: 7. Germline V gene data show CDR1 as LGHNA and CDR2 as YNFKEQ. The CDR3 nucleotides read TGTGCCAGCAGCCCGGGACTAGGGAAACGGGAGCTGTTTTTT. Protein product: CASSPGLGKRELFF.

CDR3 nucleotides: TGTGCCAGCTCACCACCCCCGGGACAGGGGGCTCAGCCCCAGCATTTT. Protein product: CASSPPPGQGAQPQHF. The genes are TRBV18 and TRBJ1-5; 12 bases line up with TRBD1. J was trimmed by 6 bases and V by 0 bases; bases with no gene match: 3. The CDR3 runs to 16 residues. Germline loops: CDR1 KGHSH, CDR2 LQKENI. The variable domain in full, with the rest retrieved from reference TRBV18 and TRBJ1-5, is NAGVMQNPRHLVRRRGQEARLRCSPMKGHSHVYWYRQLPEEGLKFMVYLQKENIIDESGMPKERFSAEFPKEGPSILRIQQVVRGDSAAYFCASSPPPGQGAQPQHFGDGTRLSIL.

V gene TRBV2 combines with J gene TRBJ2-3; TRBD1 agrees at 8 bases. The CDR3 runs to 15 residues. In germline, CDR1 is SNHLY, CDR2 FYNNEI. V dropped 4 bases and J dropped 3; count of bases not matched to a gene: 6. CDR3 nucleotides: TGTGCCAGCAGTGGTTGGACAGGGCTAACAGATACGCAGTATTTT. Translation: CASSGWTGLTDTQYF.

The V and J genes are TRBV28 and TRBJ2-1; 11 bases are shared with TRBD2. V lost 6 bases, J lost 5 bases, and 6 bases stayed unmatched. Germline CDR1 is MDHEN and CDR2 is SYDVKM. The CDR3 is 15 amino acids. Here the CDR3 reads CASSQAGLADNEQFF. The DNA of the CDR3 is TGTGCCAGCAGCCAAGCGGGACTAGCGGACAATGAGCAGTTCTTC.

The gene calls are TRBV29-1 and TRBJ2-3; a weak D match, TRBD1 (5 bases). CDR1 is SQVTM and CDR2 is ANQGSEA in the germline V gene. The CDR3 length is 13 residues. The V end lost 3 bases, the J end lost 0 bases, and 7 bases lay between the germline ends. CDR3 in amino acids: CSVDTGSTDTQYF. The DNA for the CDR3 is TGCAGCGTTGACACAGGTAGCACAGATACGCAGTATTTT.

The CDR3, as DNA: TGTGCCAGTAGTATCGCCGATAGCGGGAGTTACCAGTTCTTC. It is translated as CASSIADSGSYQFF. The genes are TRBV19 and TRBJ2-1, with 9 bases lining up with TRBD2. Per germline, CDR1 LNHDA and CDR2 SQIVND (reference sequence). The CDR3 length is 14 residues. V trimming: 3 bases; J trimming: 13 bases; junction bases outside the gene matches: 10.

The chain has TRBV7-8 and TRBJ2-7; weak D call: TRBD2 (5 bases). Trimming left V 4 bases short and J 1 base short, with 17 bases between. Germline loops: CDR1 SGHVS, CDR2 FQNEAQ. This CDR3 has 16 amino acids. CDR3 protein: CASSSQAGVLSYEQYF. In DNA form, the CDR3 reads TGTGCCAGCAGCTCGCAGGCCGGGGTACTGTCCTACGAGCAGTACTTC.

The chain couples TRBV5-6 to TRBJ2-6; no reliable D call. Trimming took off 0 bases at V and 0 bases at J, with 4 bases between the two ends. This CDR3 has 15 residues. Germline loops: CDR1 SGHDT, CDR2 YYEEEE. CDR3 residues: CASSLELSGANVLTF. DNA of the CDR3: TGTGCCAGCAGCTTGGAGCTCTCTGGGGCCAACGTCCTGACTTTC.

This clone turned up a few times. The genes are TRBV29-1 and TRBJ1-1; D may be TRBD1 (5 bases). Germline V lookup: CDR1 SQVTM, CDR2 ANQGSEA. This CDR3 is 13 amino acids long. V was clipped by 4 bases and J by 1 base, with 10 bases between them. The CDR3 bases are TGCAGCGTTGGAACAGGAGCGAACACTGAAGCTTTCTTT. This sequence encodes CSVGTGANTEAFF.

The V gene is TRBV7-3, the J gene TRBJ2-2; TRBD1 matches at 12 bases. The J segment lost 5 bases and the V segment lost 5 bases, leaving 6 bases of the junction unmatched. In germline, CDR1 is SGHTA, CDR2 FQGTGA. This CDR3 spans 16 amino acids. CDR3 sequence reads: CASSPPGQGATGELFF. In DNA form, the CDR3 reads TGTGCCAGCAGCCCCCCGGGACAGGGGGCGACCGGGGAGCTGTTTTTT.